This T cell receptor (beta chain) comes out of a study of T cells in Graves' hyperthyroidism and ophthalmopathy. Looking at the study overall: Peripheral blood was drawn at first diagnosis, prior to all treatment.

With 6 bases removed from V and 0 bases from J, the gap between germline ends came to 14 bases. The CDR3 totals 15 residues. Germline loops: CDR1 SEHNR, CDR2 FQNEAQ (reference sequence). Remarks on this clonotype: Antigen specificity is unknown.

Authors of the study amplified TCR beta CDR3 regions from RNA transcripts. When the TCR CDR3 underwent first-round RT-PCR, the HTBI primer set was used. TCRdb independently ran MiXCR on the multiplex PCR reads; one entry per CDR3 protein. The table includes about 760,000 distinct CDR3 sequences, over 35% detected once. Regarding the study as a whole: Stable hyperthyroidism was separated from ophthalmopathy by a model based on 13 V-J features.

The chain carries TRBV7-9 and TRBJ1-1; a weak D match, TRBD1 (5 bases). Sequencing input: blood. This receptor was taken from a woman aged 40 to 55 with Graves' hyperthyroidism. The CDR3 protein is CASRPRQSMNTEAFF. DNA of the CDR3: TGTGCCAGCAGGCCCCGACAGTCCATGAACACTGAAGCTTTCTTT.